These 6 T cell receptor beta chains were all obtained from the same sample, sequenced in a study of naive and memory T cell subsets. The beta constant-region primer was an equimolar mix of two oligonucleotides covering TRBC1 and TRBC2. Nested alpha and beta constant-region primers with the SP2 primer drove four PCR rounds on ligated cDNA. Each CDR3 protein gets one entry after TCRdb re-called the UMI-ligation and nested PCR reads with MiXCR. Of 120,000 or so distinct CDR3 sequences detected, about 36% appear once; the ten largest clones hold roughly 0.86%. The sequencing input was central memory CD4+ T cells from blood. All receptors derive from a human donor in good health.

The gene calls are TRBV27 and TRBJ2-3; maybe TRBD1 (5 bases). The V gene lost 4 bases and the J gene lost 0 bases, with 14 bases spanning the gap. The CDR3 is 16 residues long. Germline CDR1 reads MNHEY; CDR2 reads SMNVEV (reference sequence). The CDR3 loop is CASSSPIRESTDTQYF. CDR3 nucleotide sequence: TGTGCCAGCAGTTCTCCAATCAGGGAAAGCACAGATACGCAGTATTTT.

This clonotype was seen a few times. J is TRBJ2-1 and V is TRBV12-3 or TRBV12-4, with 13 bases fitting TRBD2. Germline trimming cut 5 bases from V and 5 bases from J; bases unmatched to any gene: 9. The CDR3 runs 17 residues. The CDR3 sequence: CASSPGGLAGLDNEQFF. The CDR3 DNA reads TGTGCCAGCAGTCCTGGGGGACTAGCGGGACTGGACAATGAGCAGTTCTTC.

The sample holds a few counts of this clonotype. The chain employs TRBV19 and TRBJ1-5, with TRBD1 matching 7 bases. Germline V lookup: CDR1 LNHDA, CDR2 SQIVND (reference sequence). The CDR3 consists of 13 residues. With 6 bases clipped from V and 8 bases from J, the junction kept 7 bases outside the gene matches. The CDR3 spells CASRKQGWEPQHF. Written as DNA, the CDR3 is TGTGCCAGTAGGAAACAGGGGTGGGAGCCCCAGCATTTT.

The gene calls are TRBV28 and TRBJ2-1; D may be TRBD1 (6 bases). Deletions cut 3 bases from V and 6 bases from J, with 12 bases between. The germline gives CDR1 MDHEN, CDR2 SYDVKM. The CDR3 spans 14 residues. The CDR3 bases are TGTGCCAGCAGTTTGGGGGCTAGCCCCAATGAGCAGTTCTTC. This codes for CASSLGASPNEQFF.

Only a few counts were recorded for this clonotype. V is TRBV20-1 and J is TRBJ2-3; TRBD2 aligns across 12 bases. Germline V gene lookup returns CDR1 DFQATT and CDR2 SNEGSKA (reference sequence). V lost 1 base, J lost 4 bases, and 6 bases stayed unmatched. The CDR3 runs 16 residues. CDR3 nucleotide sequence: TGCAGTGCTAGAGTCCTAGCGGGAGGGCCGGCAGATACGCAGTATTTT. It yields the protein CSARVLAGGPADTQYF.

A single count supports this clonotype. The V call is TRBV28, the J call TRBJ2-1, with D perhaps being TRBD1 or TRBD2 (5 bases each). The CDR3 extends over 13 amino acids. The V end was cut by 3 bases, the J end by 10 bases, with 13 bases between. Germline CDR1 MDHEN, CDR2 SYDVKM. The DNA for the CDR3 is TGTGCCAGCAGTTTGGGGACCAACCGCGAGCAGTTCTTC. This gives the protein CASSLGTNREQFF.